The subject of this entry is one T cell receptor (beta chain). Its cognate antigen is unknown. Produced via immunoSEQ multiplex PCR; TCRdb's table is partial and in-frame only. The sample has nearly 95,000 clones; around 87% are singletons. The source of the sample is a study of T cell responses to AZD1222 COVID-19 vaccine. Study-level points and caveats: Clonal diversity was possibly underestimated, and white British individuals and females predominated among donors.

This sample comprised peripheral blood, obtained on day 0 of AZD1222 vaccination. This TCR was sampled from an adult in good health.

The CDR3 region has the DNA TGTGCCAGCAGCCGCGACCCTATCTACGAGCAGTACTTC. Its protein is CASSRDPIYEQYF. V and J are TRBV6-5 and TRBJ2-7, with unresolved D. Trimming shortened V by 6 bases and J by 3 bases, and 12 bases separated the two germline ends. The germline V gene has CDR1 MNHEY and CDR2 SVGAGI. The CDR3 covers 13 residues.